The T cell receptor beta chain described here comes from a study of blood T cell repertoires in COVID-19 (dated by TCRdb to 2020 to 2021). About the full investigation: The collaborator samples originated in the United States, Italy and Spain and spanned the acute and convalescent phases of COVID-19. The repertoires were released in a freely available public database intended as a resource for research on the immune response to SARS-CoV-2. Subjects who had been exposed to COVID-19, were actively infected with it, or had recovered from it provided the deeply sampled blood TCRbeta repertoires that made up the dataset. The sample metadata nearly always contained a de-identified subject ID, COVID-19 status, age in years and sex. Where available, HLA class I and class II types were obtained from metadata supplied by the sample provider rather than from assay-based typing. The material from the prospective study consisted of cDNA or gDNA derived from T cells, B-cell-depleted T cells, or PBMCs. The samples were drawn from the first 160 participants of the ongoing ImmuneRACE study and from over 950 subjects provided by 6 global collaborators.

From a lookup of the germline V gene, CDR1 and CDR2 are KGHSH and LQKENI. Including cysteine and phenylalanine, the CDR3 has 15 amino acids. Only CDR3 DNA is held: 45 bases, read in frame from base 1. The V end gives up 5 bases and the J end 5 bases, leaving 4 bases in the junction not matched to a gene. The study at large found these results: The amount of clinical and demographic metadata varied by source and participant and was provided uncurated.

For this clone: Its antigen is currently not known. The sample holds no much larger clone one base away, and base qualities are not on file.

One collaborating source in Seattle enrolled patients during active infection and followed them longitudinally through the course of disease. Whole blood was collected in K2EDTA tubes by collaborating institutions according to the institutions' own protocols. For TCRbeta analysis, collaborators shipped samples in one of three forms: frozen whole blood, isolated PBMCs, or DNA extracted from either of those sample types. TCRbeta CDR3 regions were amplified from genomic DNA using the immunoSEQ Assay, a bias-controlled multiplex PCR. Per the authors' processing: Within the assay, amplification of reference gene primers was used to estimate how many nucleated cells each sample contained. To quantify the absolute abundance of each unique TCRbeta CDR3 rearrangement, sequence reads were collapsed and filtered. Productive Simpson clonality was computed per sample as the square root of Simpson's diversity index over productive rearrangements. TCRdb re-hosts the immuneACCESS table, in-frame sequences only. Its copies lack some clones; in the studies checked, an unresolved V gene accounts for under half of them, and the cause for the rest is not known. That table is the source of V, J and clone size, and D and trimming were worked out from the DNA. This sample is represented by fewer than 250,000 clones; roughly 80% of them were singletons. Of the sample, 8% to 11% falls within the top ten clones.

Sequencing was done on a sample of peripheral blood. This TCR was sampled from a woman aged 80 or over with COVID-19, enrolled during active disease. The sequence is built from TRBV18 and TRBJ2-1, with 12 middle bases fitting TRBD2. Read as DNA, the sequence is TGTGCCAGCTCAACCGGACTAGCGGGGAACAATGAGCAGTTCTTC. The translation is CASSTGLAGNNEQFF.